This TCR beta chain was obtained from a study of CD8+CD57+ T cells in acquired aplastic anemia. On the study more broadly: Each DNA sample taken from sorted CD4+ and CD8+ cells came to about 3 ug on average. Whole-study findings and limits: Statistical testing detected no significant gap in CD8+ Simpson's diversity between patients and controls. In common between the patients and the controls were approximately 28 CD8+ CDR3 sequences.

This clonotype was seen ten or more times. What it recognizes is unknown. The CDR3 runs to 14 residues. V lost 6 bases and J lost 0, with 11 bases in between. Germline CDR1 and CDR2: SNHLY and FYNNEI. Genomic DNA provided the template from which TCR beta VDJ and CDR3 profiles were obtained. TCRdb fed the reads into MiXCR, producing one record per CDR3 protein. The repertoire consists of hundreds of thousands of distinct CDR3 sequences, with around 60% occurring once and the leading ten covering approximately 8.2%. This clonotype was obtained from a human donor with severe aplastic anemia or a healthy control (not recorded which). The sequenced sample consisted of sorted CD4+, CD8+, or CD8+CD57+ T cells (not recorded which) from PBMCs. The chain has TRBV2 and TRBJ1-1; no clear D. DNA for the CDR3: TGTGCCAGCAGCAGAGGACGGTTGAACACTGAAGCTTTCTTT. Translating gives CASSRGRLNTEAFF.